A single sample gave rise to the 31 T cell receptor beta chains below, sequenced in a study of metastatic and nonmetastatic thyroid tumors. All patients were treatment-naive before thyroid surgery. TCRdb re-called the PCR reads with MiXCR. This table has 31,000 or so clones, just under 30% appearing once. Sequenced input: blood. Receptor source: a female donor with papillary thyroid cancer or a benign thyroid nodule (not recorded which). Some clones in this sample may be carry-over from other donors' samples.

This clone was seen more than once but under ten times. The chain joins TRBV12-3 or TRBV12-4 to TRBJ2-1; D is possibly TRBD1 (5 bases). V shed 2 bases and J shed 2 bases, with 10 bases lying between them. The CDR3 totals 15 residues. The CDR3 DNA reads TGTGCCAGCAGTTTAACCGGACAAACCTACAATGAGCAGTTCTTC. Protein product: CASSLTGQTYNEQFF.

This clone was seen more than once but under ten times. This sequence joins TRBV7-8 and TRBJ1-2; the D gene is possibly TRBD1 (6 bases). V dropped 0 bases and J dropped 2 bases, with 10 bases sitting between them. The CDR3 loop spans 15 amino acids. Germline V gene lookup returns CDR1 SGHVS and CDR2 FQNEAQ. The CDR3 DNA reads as TGTGCCAGCAGCTTAGCGGGGGGCATCAACTATGGCTACACCTTC. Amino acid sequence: CASSLAGGINYGYTF. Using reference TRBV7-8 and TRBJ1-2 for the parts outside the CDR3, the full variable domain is GAGVSQSPRYKVAKRGQDVALRCDPISGHVSLFWYQQALGQGPEFLTYFQNEAQLDKSGLPSDRFFAERPEGSVSTLKIQRTQQEDSAVYLCASSLAGGINYGYTFGSGTRLTVV.

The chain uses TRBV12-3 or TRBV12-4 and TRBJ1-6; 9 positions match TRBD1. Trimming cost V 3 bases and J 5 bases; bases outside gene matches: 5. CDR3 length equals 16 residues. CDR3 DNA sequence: TGTGCCAGCAGTTTCGGAGGACAGGGGAATAATTCACCCCTCCACTTT. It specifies CASSFGGQGNNSPLHF.

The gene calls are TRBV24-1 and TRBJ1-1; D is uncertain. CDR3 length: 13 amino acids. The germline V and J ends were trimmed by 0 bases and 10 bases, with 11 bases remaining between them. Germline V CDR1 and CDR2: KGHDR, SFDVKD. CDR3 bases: TGTGCCACCAGTGATTTGGAGACCGGAGGAGCTTTCTTT. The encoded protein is CATSDLETGGAFF.

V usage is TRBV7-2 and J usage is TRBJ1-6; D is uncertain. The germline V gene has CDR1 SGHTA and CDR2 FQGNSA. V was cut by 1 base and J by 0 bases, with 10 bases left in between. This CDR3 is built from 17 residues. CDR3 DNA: TGTGCCAGCAGCTTAGGCTCTTCGGGCTCCTATAATTCACCCCTCCACTTT. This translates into CASSLGSSGSYNSPLHF.

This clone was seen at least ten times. The CDR3 coding sequence is TGCAGTGCTAGGGGCCCCGCGGACTCTGGAAACACCATATATTTT. Translation gives CSARGPADSGNTIYF. The chain recombines TRBV20-1 with TRBJ1-3; D is unclear. Germline V gives CDR1 DFQATT, CDR2 SNEGSKA (reference sequence). The CDR3 spans 15 residues. V lost 3 bases, J lost 0 bases, and 12 bases lay in between.

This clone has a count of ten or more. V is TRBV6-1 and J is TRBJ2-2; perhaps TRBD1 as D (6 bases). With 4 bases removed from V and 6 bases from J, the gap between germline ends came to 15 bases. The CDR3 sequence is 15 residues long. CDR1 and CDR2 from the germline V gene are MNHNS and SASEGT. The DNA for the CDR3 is TGTGCCAGCAGTGTCGAGTACAGGGCGGCCGGGGAGCTGTTTTTT. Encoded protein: CASSVEYRAAGELFF.

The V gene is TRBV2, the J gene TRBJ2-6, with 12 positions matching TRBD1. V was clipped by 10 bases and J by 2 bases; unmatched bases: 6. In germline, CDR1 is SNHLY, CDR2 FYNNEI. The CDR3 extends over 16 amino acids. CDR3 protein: CATNRDRGPGANVLTF. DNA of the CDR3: TGTGCCACCAACCGGGACAGGGGGCCTGGGGCCAACGTCCTGACTTTC.

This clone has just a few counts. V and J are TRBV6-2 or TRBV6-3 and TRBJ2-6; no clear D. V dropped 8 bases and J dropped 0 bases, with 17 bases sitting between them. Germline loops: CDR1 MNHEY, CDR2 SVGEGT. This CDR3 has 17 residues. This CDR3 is CASFSDGLRSGANVLTF. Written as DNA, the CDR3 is TGTGCCAGCTTCTCGGACGGGTTACGCTCTGGGGCCAACGTCCTGACTTTC.

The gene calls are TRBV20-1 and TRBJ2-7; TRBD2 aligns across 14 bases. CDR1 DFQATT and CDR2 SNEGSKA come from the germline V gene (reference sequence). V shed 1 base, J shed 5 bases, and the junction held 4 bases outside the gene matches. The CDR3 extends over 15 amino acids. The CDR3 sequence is CSARAMTSGRDEQYF. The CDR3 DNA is TGCAGTGCTAGAGCGATGACTAGCGGGAGGGACGAGCAGTACTTC.

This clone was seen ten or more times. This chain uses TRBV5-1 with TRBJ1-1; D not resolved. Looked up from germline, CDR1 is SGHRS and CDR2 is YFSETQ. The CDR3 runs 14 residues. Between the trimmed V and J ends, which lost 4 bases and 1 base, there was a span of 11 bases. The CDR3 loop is CASSPAQTNTEAFF. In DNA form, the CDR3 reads TGCGCCAGCAGCCCGGCACAGACGAACACTGAAGCTTTCTTT.

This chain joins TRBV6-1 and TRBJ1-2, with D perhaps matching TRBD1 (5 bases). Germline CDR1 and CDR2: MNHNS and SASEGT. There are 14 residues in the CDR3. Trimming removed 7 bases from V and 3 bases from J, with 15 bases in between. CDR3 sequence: CASKTGGDYYGYTF. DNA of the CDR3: TGTGCCAGCAAAACGGGGGGAGACTACTATGGCTACACCTTC.

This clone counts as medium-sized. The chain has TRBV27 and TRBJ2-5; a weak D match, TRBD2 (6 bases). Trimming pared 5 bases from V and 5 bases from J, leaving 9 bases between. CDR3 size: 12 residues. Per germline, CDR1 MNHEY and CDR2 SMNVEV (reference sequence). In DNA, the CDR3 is TGTGCCAGCAGTCAAGCGGGTGAGACCCAGTACTTC. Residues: CASSQAGETQYF.

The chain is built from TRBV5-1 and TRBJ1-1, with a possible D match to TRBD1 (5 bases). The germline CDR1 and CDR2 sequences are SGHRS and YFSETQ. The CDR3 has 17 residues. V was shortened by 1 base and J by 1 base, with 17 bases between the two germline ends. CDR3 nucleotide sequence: TGCGCCAGCAGCTTGTCAGGGACCCCCTACGAGAACACTGAAGCTTTCTTT. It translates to CASSLSGTPYENTEAFF.

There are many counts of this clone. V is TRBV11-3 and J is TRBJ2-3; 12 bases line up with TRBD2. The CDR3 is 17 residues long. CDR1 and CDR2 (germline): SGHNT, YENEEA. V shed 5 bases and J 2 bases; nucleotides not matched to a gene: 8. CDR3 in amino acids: CASSQRTSGMVTDTQYF. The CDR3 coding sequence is TGTGCCAGCAGCCAGAGGACTAGCGGGATGGTCACAGATACGCAGTATTTT. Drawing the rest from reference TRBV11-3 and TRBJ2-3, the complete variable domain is EAGVVQSPRYKIIEKKQPVAFWCNPISGHNTLYWYLQNLGQGPELLIRYENEEAVDDSQLPKDRFSAERLKGVDSTLKIQPAELGDSAVYLCASSQRTSGMVTDTQYFGPGTRLTVL.

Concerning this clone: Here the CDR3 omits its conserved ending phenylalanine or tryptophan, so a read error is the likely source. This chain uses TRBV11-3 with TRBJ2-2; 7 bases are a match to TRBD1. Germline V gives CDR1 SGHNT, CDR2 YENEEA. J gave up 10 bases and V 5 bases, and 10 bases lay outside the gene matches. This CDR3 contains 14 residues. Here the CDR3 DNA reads TGTGCCAGCAGCGCAGGGGGTTGGGCCGCGGAGCTGTTTGTT. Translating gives CASSAGGWAAELFV.

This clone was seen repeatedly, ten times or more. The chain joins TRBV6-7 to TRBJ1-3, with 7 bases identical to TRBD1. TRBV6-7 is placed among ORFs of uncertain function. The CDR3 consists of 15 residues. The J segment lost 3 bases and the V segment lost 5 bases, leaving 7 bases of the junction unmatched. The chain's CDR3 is CASSHFDRVGNTIYF. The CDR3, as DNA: TGTGCCAGCAGTCATTTCGACAGGGTTGGAAACACCATATATTTT.

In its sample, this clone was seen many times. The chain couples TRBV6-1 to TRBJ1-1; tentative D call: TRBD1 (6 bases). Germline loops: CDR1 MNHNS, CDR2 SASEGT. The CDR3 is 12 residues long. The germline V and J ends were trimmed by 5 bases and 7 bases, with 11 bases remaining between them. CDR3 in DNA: TGTGCCAGCAGTAATACAGGGTTTGAAGCTTTCTTT. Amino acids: CASSNTGFEAFF.

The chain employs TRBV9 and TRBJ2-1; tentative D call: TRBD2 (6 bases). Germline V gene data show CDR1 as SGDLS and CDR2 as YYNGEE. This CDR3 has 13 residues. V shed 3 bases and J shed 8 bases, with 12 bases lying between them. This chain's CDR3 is CASSGGWRDEQFF. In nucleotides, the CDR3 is TGTGCCAGCAGCGGTGGTTGGAGGGATGAGCAGTTCTTC.

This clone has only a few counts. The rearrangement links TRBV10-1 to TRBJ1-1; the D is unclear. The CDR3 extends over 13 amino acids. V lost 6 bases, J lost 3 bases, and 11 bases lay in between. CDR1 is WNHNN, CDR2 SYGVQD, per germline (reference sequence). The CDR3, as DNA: TGCGCCAGCAGCCTGGGTCGTTACACTGAAGCTTTCTTT. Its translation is CASSLGRYTEAFF.

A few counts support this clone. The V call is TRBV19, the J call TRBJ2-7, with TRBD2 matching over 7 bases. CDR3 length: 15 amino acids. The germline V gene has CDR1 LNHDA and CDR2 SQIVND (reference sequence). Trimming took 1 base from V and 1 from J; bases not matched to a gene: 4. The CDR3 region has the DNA TGTGCCAGTAGTATAGGACTAGCAGATTCCTACGAGCAGTACTTC. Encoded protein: CASSIGLADSYEQYF.

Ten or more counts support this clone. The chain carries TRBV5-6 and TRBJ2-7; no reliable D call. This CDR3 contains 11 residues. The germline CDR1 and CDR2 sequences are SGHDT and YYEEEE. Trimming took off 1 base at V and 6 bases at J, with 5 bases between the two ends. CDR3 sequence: CASSLLAEQYF. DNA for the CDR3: TGTGCCAGCAGCTTGCTGGCCGAGCAGTACTTC.

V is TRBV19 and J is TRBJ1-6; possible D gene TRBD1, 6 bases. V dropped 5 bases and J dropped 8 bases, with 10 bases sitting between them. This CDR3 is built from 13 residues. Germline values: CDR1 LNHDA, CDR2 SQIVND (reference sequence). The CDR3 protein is CASSPRGDSPLHF. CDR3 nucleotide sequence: TGTGCCAGTAGTCCGAGGGGGGATTCACCCCTCCACTTT.

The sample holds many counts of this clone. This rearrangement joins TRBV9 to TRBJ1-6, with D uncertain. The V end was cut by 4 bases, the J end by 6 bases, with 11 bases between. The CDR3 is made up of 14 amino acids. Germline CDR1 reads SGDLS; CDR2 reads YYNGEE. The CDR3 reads CASSPGLSNSPLHF. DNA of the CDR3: TGTGCCAGCAGCCCCGGCCTGAGTAATTCACCCCTCCACTTT.

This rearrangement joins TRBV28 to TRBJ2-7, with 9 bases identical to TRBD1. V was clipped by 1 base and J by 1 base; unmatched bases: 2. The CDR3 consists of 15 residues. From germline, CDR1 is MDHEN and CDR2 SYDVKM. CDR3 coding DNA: TGTGCCAGCAGTTTATCGGGACAGGGATCCTACGAGCAGTACTTC. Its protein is CASSLSGQGSYEQYF.

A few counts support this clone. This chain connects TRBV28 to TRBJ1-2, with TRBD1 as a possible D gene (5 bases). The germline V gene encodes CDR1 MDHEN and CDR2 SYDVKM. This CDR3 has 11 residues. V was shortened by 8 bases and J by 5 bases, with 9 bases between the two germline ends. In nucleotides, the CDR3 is TGTGCCAGCGGGGGTGATTATGGCTACACCTTC. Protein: CASGGDYGYTF.

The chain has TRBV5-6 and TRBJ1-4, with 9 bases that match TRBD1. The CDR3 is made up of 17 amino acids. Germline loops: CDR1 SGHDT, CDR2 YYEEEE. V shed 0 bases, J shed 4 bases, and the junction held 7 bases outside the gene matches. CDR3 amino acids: CASSLEGQGLFNEKLFF. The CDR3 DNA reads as TGTGCCAGCAGCTTGGAGGGACAGGGCTTATTTAATGAAAAACTGTTTTTT.

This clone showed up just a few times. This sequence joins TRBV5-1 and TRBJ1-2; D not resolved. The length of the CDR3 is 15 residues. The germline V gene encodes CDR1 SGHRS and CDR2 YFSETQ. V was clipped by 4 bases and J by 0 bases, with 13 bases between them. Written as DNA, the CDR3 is TGCGCCAGCAGCAGTACTACAACTACTAACTATGGCTACACCTTC. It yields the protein CASSSTTTTNYGYTF. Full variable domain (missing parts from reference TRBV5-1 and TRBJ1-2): KAGVTQTPRYLIKTRGQQVTLSCSPISGHRSVSWYQQTPGQGLQFLFEYFSETQRNKGNFPGRFSGRQFSNSRSEMNVSTLELGDSALYLCASSSTTTTNYGYTFGSGTRLTVV.

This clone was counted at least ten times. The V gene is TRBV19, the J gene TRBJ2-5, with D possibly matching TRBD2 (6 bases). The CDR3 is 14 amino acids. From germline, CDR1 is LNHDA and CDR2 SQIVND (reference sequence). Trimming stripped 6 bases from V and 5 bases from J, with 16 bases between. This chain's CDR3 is CASSGGWAGETQYF. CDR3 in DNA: TGTGCCAGTAGCGGTGGTTGGGCGGGGGAGACCCAGTACTTC.

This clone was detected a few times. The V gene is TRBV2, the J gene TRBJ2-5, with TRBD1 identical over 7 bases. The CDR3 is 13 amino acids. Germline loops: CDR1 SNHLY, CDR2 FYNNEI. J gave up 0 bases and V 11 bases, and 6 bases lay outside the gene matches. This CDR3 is CASNDRDQETQYF. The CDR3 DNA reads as TGTGCCTCCAACGACAGGGACCAAGAGACCCAGTACTTC. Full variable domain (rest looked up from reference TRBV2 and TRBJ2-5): EPEVTQTPSHQVTQMGQEVILRCVPISNHLYFYWYRQILGQKVEFLVSFYNNEISEKSEIFDDQFSVERPDGSNFTLKIRSTKLEDSAMYFCASNDRDQETQYFGPGTRLLVL.

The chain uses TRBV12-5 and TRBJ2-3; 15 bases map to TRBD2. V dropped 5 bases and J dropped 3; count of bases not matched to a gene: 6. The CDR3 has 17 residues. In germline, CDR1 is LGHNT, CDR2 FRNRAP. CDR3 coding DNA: TGTGCTAGTGGTCCCGGACTAGCGGGGGGGGGGACAGATACGCAGTATTTT. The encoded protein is CASGPGLAGGGTDTQYF.